This TCR beta chain was sequenced for a study of T cell responses to AZD1222 COVID-19 vaccine (dated by TCRdb to about 2021). At the level of the whole study: AZD1222 recipients with second doses at about 4 weeks or about 12 weeks were pooled, because spike-specific TCR depth and breadth did not differ between schedules. TCR sequencing covered 230 to 250 trial participants: approximately 200 given two doses of AZD1222 and 26 given two doses of MenACWY control vaccine. Trial participants were enrolled by age into subgroups of 18-55, 56-69 and 70-plus years, and roughly 150, 30 and 60 TCR-sequenced participants, respectively, were included in these subgroups. Beyond this particular receptor, the publication reports: The vaccine-associated CD4 TCRs covered the entire spike protein, and the dominant responses fell in regions 160-218 and 743-854. Epitopes outside the regions mutated in the B.1.351 and B.1.1.7 variants were reportedly recognized by nearly half of the unique spike-specific TCRs. Because no samples from the day 14 peak response were available, repertoires could be characterized only after the peak T cell response. After two AZD1222 doses, both the breadth and the depth of spike-specific TCRs were significantly higher than at day 0 and than in MenACWY recipients. Most participants were white British and females outnumbered males, and the authors suggested that clonal diversity may have been underestimated. The 56-69-year group was small, and its depth increase did not reach significance, likely because of low power. Conclusions about previously exposed vaccinees are limited because only six or seven AZD1222 recipients were SARS-CoV-2 seropositive at baseline.

The CDR3 regions of human TCRbeta chains were analyzed by immunosequencing. For the original study's pipeline: Repertoire TCRs were matched against a reference library of SARS-CoV-2-specific TCRs generated with the MIRA antigen-specificity platform. Breadth was defined as the fraction of unique TCRs that were SARS-CoV-2-associated. Depth was defined as the fraction of total T cells that were SARS-CoV-2-associated. Using the MIRA data, each spike-specific TCR was assigned both to the spike region to which the TCR was reactive and to a CD4 or CD8 class. Log10-transformed breadth and depth values were compared by one-way ANOVA with Sidak's multiple comparisons tests. Not all clones reach the TCRdb copy of this immuneACCESS table, which keeps in-frame sequences only. Checked studies attribute under half of the gap to unresolved V genes and leave the rest unexplained. The V and J calls and clone size are taken from that table; D and trimming were inferred from the DNA. For this sample there are 150,000 to 200,000 clones; 70% to 90% appear just once. Approximately 0.49% of the sample is held by the ten biggest clonotypes.

What the time point label conveys for this sample: baseline before first vaccination. Samples from vaccinated people were obtained from the UK trials COV001 and COV002, which included a single-blind randomized controlled phase 2/3 trial of AZD1222 (ChAdOx1 nCoV-19) in healthy adults. For TCRbeta chain sequencing, PBMC samples from trial participants were taken at day 0 and at day 28 after the second dose. A note on this clone: The antigen this receptor binds is unknown. No clone much larger than this one lies a single base away; base qualities are absent.

Including the terminal cysteine and phenylalanine, the CDR3 comprises 17 residues. The sequence is cut down to CDR3 DNA, 51 bases in frame from base 1. According to the germline V gene, CDR1 reads SGHTA and CDR2 reads FQGNSA. The germline V and J ends show losses of 3 bases and 1 base respectively, and no gene match explains 6 bases of the junction. The sequence was collected from an adult in good health. Here the chain combines TRBV7-2 and TRBJ2-2, with TRBD1 identical over 9 junction bases. The sample was peripheral blood, taken on day 0 of AZD1222 vaccination. The DNA is as follows: TGTGCCAGCAGCTTTAGGACAGGGGTAATGAACACCGGGGAGCTGTTTTTT. It translates to CASSFRTGVMNTGELFF.